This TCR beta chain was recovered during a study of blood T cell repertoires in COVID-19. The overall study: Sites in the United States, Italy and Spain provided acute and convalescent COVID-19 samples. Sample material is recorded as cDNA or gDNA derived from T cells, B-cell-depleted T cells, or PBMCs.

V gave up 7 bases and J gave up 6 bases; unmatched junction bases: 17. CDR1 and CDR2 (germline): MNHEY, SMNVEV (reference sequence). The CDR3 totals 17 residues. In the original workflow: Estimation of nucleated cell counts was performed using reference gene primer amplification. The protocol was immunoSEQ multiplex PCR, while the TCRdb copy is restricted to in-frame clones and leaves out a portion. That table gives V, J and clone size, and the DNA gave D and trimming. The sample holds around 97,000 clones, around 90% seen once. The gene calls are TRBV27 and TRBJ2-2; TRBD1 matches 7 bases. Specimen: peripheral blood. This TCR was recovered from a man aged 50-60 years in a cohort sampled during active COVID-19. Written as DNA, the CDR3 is TGTGCCAGCACCTTAGAGGGCGGTAGGGGGCACGCCGGGGAGCTGTTTTTT. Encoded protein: CASTLEGGRGHAGELFF.